Listed below are T cell receptor beta chains from one sample, sequenced in a study of blood T cell repertoires in COVID-19. Here immunoSEQ multiplex PCR was the method, and the copy in TCRdb shows in-frame clones only, minus some. The sample lists 330,000 or so clones, roughly 87% seen once, with 2.5% to 3.5% in the top ten. Sequences were obtained from PBMCs or T cells enriched from blood (not recorded which). These receptors all come from a woman aged 25 to 39 who had recovered from COVID-19. CDR3s include the opening cysteine and the closing phenylalanine or tryptophan. D genes are given only for firm matches. The size of a clone is reported for some rows only, either as once, few or many, or as a class for expanded clones.

d_gene	v_gene	abundance	j_gene	CDR3nt	CDR3aa
TRBD2	TRBV11-1	few	TRBJ2-2	TGTGCCAGCAGCCCCGGACTAGCGGGCCCCGGGGAGCTGTTTTTT	CASSPGLAGPGELFF
-	TRBV6-1	once	TRBJ2-2	TGTGCCAGCAGTGAACACACGGGTGCCACGAACACCGGGGAGCTGTTTTTT	CASSEHTGATNTGELFF
-	TRBV7-9	once	TRBJ1-1	TGTGCCAGCACCAAAGGTGTCGCGACTGAAGCTTTCTTT	CASTKGVATEAFF
TRBD1	TRBV5-6	-	TRBJ1-3	TGTGCCAGCAGCTACCTGACAGGGGGCGGAAACACCATATATTTT	CASSYLTGGGNTIYF
-	TRBV19	-	TRBJ1-2	TGTGCCAGTAGTGCGACACAGGGCGGCTATGGCTACACCTTC	CASSATQGGYGYTF
-	TRBV2	-	TRBJ1-2	TGTGCCAGCAGGCGGAATGGAGAAAACAACTATGGCTACACCTTC	CASRRNGENNYGYTF
-	TRBV13	-	TRBJ2-7	TGTGCCAGCAGCTTAGGGGCCACAATCTACGAGCAGTACTTC	CASSLGATIYEQYF
TRBD1	TRBV4-1	-	TRBJ1-5	TGCGCCAGCAGCCAGCGGACAGGGGATCGTCAGCCCCAGCATTTT	CASSQRTGDRQPQHF
TRBD1	TRBV7-2	-	TRBJ1-5	TGTGCCAGCAGACAAACAGGGGCTGTTAATCAGCCCCAGCATTTT	CASRQTGAVNQPQHF
-	TRBV19	once	TRBJ2-6	TGTGCCAGTAGTCCAGGAACTGGGGCCAACGTCCTGACTTTC	CASSPGTGANVLTF
-	TRBV15	-	TRBJ1-4	TGTGCCACCAGCAGTGACGAGGGTCAACGAGGGGAAAAACTGTTTTTT	CATSSDEGQRGEKLFF
TRBD1	TRBV4-2	-	TRBJ2-2	TGTGCCAGCAGCCATGCCGGGACAGGGGGCCACGGGGAGCTGTTTTTT	CASSHAGTGGHGELFF
-	TRBV9	few	TRBJ1-1	TGTGCCAGCAGCGTAGATCAGGGAGGGGACACTGAAGCTTTCTTT	CASSVDQGGDTEAFF
-	TRBV5-4	-	TRBJ1-5	TGTGCCAGCAGCGCTGACAGGCATCAGCCCCAGCATTTT	CASSADRHQPQHF
TRBD2	TRBV5-1	-	TRBJ2-1	TGCGCCAGCACCCCTTGGGGTAGCGGGAGTTCCTACAATGAGCAGTTCTTC	CASTPWGSGSSYNEQFF
TRBD1	TRBV19	-	TRBJ1-1	TGTGCCAGTAGTATACGGACAGGGGTCGGCGCGAACACTGAAGCTTTCTTT	CASSIRTGVGANTEAFF
-	TRBV11-2	-	TRBJ2-2	TGTGCCAGCAGCTTAGACAGCGTCACCGGGGAGCTGTTTTTT	CASSLDSVTGELFF
TRBD1	TRBV6-1	-	TRBJ1-5	TGTGCCAGCAGTGAAGCGACACAGGGGAATTTTCAGCCCCAGCATTTT	CASSEATQGNFQPQHF
TRBD1	TRBV7-8	-	TRBJ1-4	TGTGCCAGCAGCCTGAGGACAGGGCGATCGGAAAAACTGTTTTTT	CASSLRTGRSEKLFF
-	TRBV2	-	TRBJ1-1	TGTGCCAGCAGCGTTCAGGGTGTGAACACTGAAGCTTTCTTT	CASSVQGVNTEAFF
TRBD1	TRBV3-1/TRBV3-2	-	TRBJ1-6	TGTGCCAGCAGCCAATCGGGACAGGGGAATTCACCCCTCCACTTT	CASSQSGQGNSPLHF
-	TRBV29-1	-	TRBJ1-1	TGCAGCGCTCAGGGTTCGGACACTGAAGCTTTCTTT	CSAQGSDTEAFF
TRBD1	TRBV27	-	TRBJ2-7	TGTGCCAGCAGTCCAACCGGACAGGGGGGCTACGAGCAGTACTTC	CASSPTGQGGYEQYF
TRBD2	TRBV11-2	-	TRBJ2-7	TGTGCCAGCAGCTCTCCGGGACTAGCGGCTTACGAGCAGTACTTC	CASSSPGLAAYEQYF
-	TRBV6-5	-	TRBJ2-5	TGTGCCAGCAGGGGGACTGCCAAAGAGACCCAGTACTTC	CASRGTAKETQYF
TRBD1	TRBV14	few	TRBJ1-2	TGTGCCAGCAGCCAAGAGGGACAGACCTTCTTC	CASSQEGQTFF
TRBD1	TRBV12-5	-	TRBJ2-1	TGTGCTAGTGGTTTGCAAGGGGGCGGTTACAATGAGCAGTTCTTC	CASGLQGGGYNEQFF
TRBD1	TRBV7-9	-	TRBJ1-3	TGTGCCAGCAGCTTTAACCAGGGGGAAGGAAACACCATATATTTT	CASSFNQGEGNTIYF
TRBD1	TRBV14	few	TRBJ2-7	TGTGCCAGCAGCCAGCCGGGACAGGCCCTGTACGAGCAGTACTTC	CASSQPGQALYEQYF
TRBD2	TRBV4-2	-	TRBJ2-1	TGTGCCAGCAGCCAACCAATACCGGGACTAGGCATAGATGAGCAGTTCTTC	CASSQPIPGLGIDEQFF
TRBD1	TRBV29-1	-	TRBJ2-5	TGCAGCGTTGAAGATCGGGACAGCTACCAAGAGACCCAGTACTTC	CSVEDRDSYQETQYF
-	TRBV27	-	TRBJ1-6	TGTGCCAGCAGTTTATCAGGGGCTGGGGATTCACCCCTCCACTTT	CASSLSGAGDSPLHF
TRBD1	TRBV28	-	TRBJ1-4	TGTGCCAGCAGTTTACTCCCCCAGGGGGCCGGATTGACTAATGAAAAACTGTTTTTT	CASSLLPQGAGLTNEKLFF
-	TRBV21-1	-	TRBJ2-2	TGTGCCAGCAGCAAAGCAGGGGGCGAGTCCACCGGGGAGCTGTTTTTT	CASSKAGGESTGELFF
-	TRBV2	-	TRBJ2-7	TGTGCCAGCATGGGAGGCGTAACCTACGAGCAGTACTTC	CASMGGVTYEQYF
-	TRBV20-1	-	TRBJ2-5	TGCAGTGCTAGTAGGTTATCGGGATGGGGAGGAGAGACCCAGTACTTC	CSASRLSGWGGETQYF
-	TRBV28	-	TRBJ2-5	TGTGCCAGCAGTTCACAGGGATGGGGAGAGACCCAGTACTTC	CASSSQGWGETQYF
TRBD1	TRBV13	once	TRBJ2-7	TGTGCCAGCAGCTACGGGACAGTGAGAGGAGAGCAGTACTTC	CASSYGTVRGEQYF
-	TRBV28	-	TRBJ2-7	TGTGCCAGCAGTTTTGTGGGGGGGCACTCCTACGAGCAGTACTTC	CASSFVGGHSYEQYF
TRBD1	TRBV20-1	-	TRBJ1-2	TGCAGTGCTAGTACGCAGGGGGATTTCTATGGCTACACCTTC	CSASTQGDFYGYTF
-	TRBV5-1	-	TRBJ1-1	TGCGCCAGCAGCTGGACCGGCAGGGAGAACACTGAAGCTTTCTTT	CASSWTGRENTEAFF
-	TRBV23-1	-	TRBJ1-6	TGCGCCAGCAGTCAATCAGGTAGGGGCAGACGTTCACCCCTCCACTTT	CASSQSGRGRRSPLHF
-	TRBV27	-	TRBJ1-2	TGTGCCAGCAGCCGGGACATTAACTATGGCTACACCTTC	CASSRDINYGYTF
-	TRBV6-5	-	TRBJ1-3	TGTGCCAGCAGTCCACAGGGCCCTGGAAACACCATATATTTT	CASSPQGPGNTIYF
-	TRBV28	few	TRBJ1-3	TGTGCCAGCAGTAACACAGGGACTGGAAACACCATATATTTT	CASSNTGTGNTIYF
TRBD1	TRBV27	-	TRBJ2-7	TGTGCCAGCAGTCCGGGGACAGGGAACCAGGTTTTCGAGCAGTACTTC	CASSPGTGNQVFEQYF
-	TRBV27	-	TRBJ2-7	TGTGCCAGCAGTTCGTACGACAGAGTTTTGAACTTC	CASSSYDRVLNF
TRBD1	TRBV7-2	once	TRBJ1-1	TGTGCCAGCAGCCTAACCGGGACAGCCAACACTGAAGCTTTCTTT	CASSLTGTANTEAFF
TRBD2	TRBV14	-	TRBJ2-3	TGTGCCAGCAGCCGGACTAGAGGTAGAGATACGCAGTATTTT	CASSRTRGRDTQYF
-	TRBV6-5	-	TRBJ2-6	TGTGCCAGCAGGCATGCTAGCTCTGGGGCCAACGTCCTGACTTTC	CASRHASSGANVLTF
-	TRBV9	-	TRBJ2-2	TGTGCCAGCAGCGTCCAGGGGAAATTCGCCGGGGAGCTGTTTTTT	CASSVQGKFAGELFF
TRBD2	TRBV19	-	TRBJ2-2	TGTGCCAGCCAGTCTCCCTCTAGCGGCCGACCCGGGGAGCTGTTTTTT	CASQSPSSGRPGELFF
-	TRBV2	-	TRBJ2-7	TGTGCCAGCAGTGTTATGGGACTCCTCCACTACGAGCAGTACTTC	CASSVMGLLHYEQYF
TRBD1	TRBV28	-	TRBJ2-1	TGTGCCAGCAGTTTTGGGGGGACAGGGGACCACAATGAGCAGTTCTTC	CASSFGGTGDHNEQFF
TRBD1	TRBV11-3	-	TRBJ1-1	TGTGCCAGCAGCGCCCGGACAGGGCGCGGTCAGGCTTTCTTT	CASSARTGRGQAFF
-	TRBV4-1	-	TRBJ2-7	TGCGCCAGCAGCCAAGATCAACGGGTCGAGCAGTACTTC	CASSQDQRVEQYF
TRBD2	TRBV18	-	TRBJ2-5	TGTGCCAGCTCACCACCAGGACTAGCGGGAGGAGGGGAGACCCAGTACTTC	CASSPPGLAGGGETQYF